The clone carrying this T cell receptor (beta chain) was counted ten times or more. Its target is not known. This sample is part of a study of Graves' ophthalmopathy and Graves' hyperthyroidism. Study-wide findings and caveats: The authors also found most expanded thyroid clonotypes above 0.001 frequency in blood.

The CDR3 is made up of 15 amino acids. Trimming shortened V by 6 bases and J by 7 bases, and 21 bases separated the two germline ends. The germline V gene has CDR1 DFQATT and CDR2 SNEGSKA (reference sequence). TCR beta CDR3 amplification used RNA transcripts. The first round was an RT-PCR with HTBI primers, and the second round was a multiplex PCR. TCRdb processed the multiplex PCR reads anew with MiXCR; each CDR3 protein has one entry. There are about 550,000 distinct CDR3 sequences in the sample; under 45% occur only once, and around 4.6% lies in the top ten. Aged 18 to 65, hyperthyroidism patients had new diagnoses of under 2 months' duration.

This TCR came from an adult man with Graves' hyperthyroidism. Sequencing was done on a sample of peripheral blood or thyroid tissue (not recorded which). This rearrangement joins TRBV20-1 to TRBJ1-4; D possibly corresponds to TRBD1 (5 bases). The CDR3 DNA sequence: TGCAGTGCGGACCACTTACAAGTCGGGGGTGAAAAACTGTTTTTT. This encodes CSADHLQVGGEKLFF.